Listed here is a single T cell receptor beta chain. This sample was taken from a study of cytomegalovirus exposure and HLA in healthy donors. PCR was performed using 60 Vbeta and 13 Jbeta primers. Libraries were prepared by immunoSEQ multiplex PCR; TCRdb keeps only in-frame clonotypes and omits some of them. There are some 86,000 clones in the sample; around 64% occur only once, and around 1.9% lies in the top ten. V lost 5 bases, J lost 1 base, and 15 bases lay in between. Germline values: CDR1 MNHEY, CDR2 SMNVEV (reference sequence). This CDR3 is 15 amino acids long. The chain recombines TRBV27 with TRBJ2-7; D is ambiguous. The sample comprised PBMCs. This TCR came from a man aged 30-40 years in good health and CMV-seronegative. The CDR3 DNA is TGTGCCAGCAGTCCCCTAGAAGATTGGTCCTACGAGCAGTACTTC. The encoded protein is CASSPLEDWSYEQYF.